This T cell receptor beta chain was sequenced during a study of shared clonotypes between healthy human individuals. Study at large: Donor composition was a couple of women and a few men, aged 18 to 49.

Sorted subsets were amplified in replicate PCRs using about 200 ng DNA, approximately 30,000 T cell genomes. Clones were sequenced by immunoSEQ multiplex PCR, and TCRdb holds only the in-frame ones, with some missing. The data hold a few hundred thousand clones, with less than 98% observed a single time. Trimming took 3 bases from V and 4 from J, leaving 7 bases between them. CDR3 length: 13 amino acids. Germline V gene sequence: CDR1 KGHSH, CDR2 LQKENI. Donors were healthy HIV-negative adults without recent acute infections or vaccinations. The gene calls are TRBV18 and TRBJ1-5; D is undetermined. Sequencing input: naive CD4+ T cells sorted from blood. Noted subset: CD45RA+ positively selected. The sequence was collected from a woman aged 25-40 years in good health. CDR3 protein: CASSPGINQPQHF. CDR3 coding DNA: TGTGCCAGCTCACCTGGGATTAATCAGCCCCAGCATTTT.